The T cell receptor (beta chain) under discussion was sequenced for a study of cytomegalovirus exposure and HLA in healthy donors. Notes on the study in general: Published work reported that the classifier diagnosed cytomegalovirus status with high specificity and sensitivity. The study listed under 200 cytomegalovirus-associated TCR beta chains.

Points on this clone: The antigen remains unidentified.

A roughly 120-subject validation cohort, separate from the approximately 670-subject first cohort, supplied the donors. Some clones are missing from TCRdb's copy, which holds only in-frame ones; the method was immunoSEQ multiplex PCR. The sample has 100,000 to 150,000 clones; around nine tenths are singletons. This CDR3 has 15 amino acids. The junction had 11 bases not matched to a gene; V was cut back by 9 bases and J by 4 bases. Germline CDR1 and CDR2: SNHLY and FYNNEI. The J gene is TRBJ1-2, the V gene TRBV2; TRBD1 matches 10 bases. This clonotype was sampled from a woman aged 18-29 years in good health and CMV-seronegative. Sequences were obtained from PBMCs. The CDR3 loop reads CARGTGAPHTYGYTF. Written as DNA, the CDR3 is TGTGCCAGAGGGACAGGGGCGCCGCACACCTATGGCTACACCTTC.